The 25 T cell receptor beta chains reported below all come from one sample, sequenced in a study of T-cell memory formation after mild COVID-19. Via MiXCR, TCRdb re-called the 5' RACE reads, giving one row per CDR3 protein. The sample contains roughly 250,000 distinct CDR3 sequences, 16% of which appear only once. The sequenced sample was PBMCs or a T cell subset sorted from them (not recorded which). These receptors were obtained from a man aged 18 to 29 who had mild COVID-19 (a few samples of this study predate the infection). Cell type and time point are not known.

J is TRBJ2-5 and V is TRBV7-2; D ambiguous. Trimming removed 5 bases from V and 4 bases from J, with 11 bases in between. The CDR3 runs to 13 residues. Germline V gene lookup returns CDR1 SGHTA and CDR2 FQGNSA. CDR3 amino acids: CASSRPGAETQYF. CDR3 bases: TGTGCCAGCAGCAGGCCAGGAGCAGAGACCCAGTACTTC.

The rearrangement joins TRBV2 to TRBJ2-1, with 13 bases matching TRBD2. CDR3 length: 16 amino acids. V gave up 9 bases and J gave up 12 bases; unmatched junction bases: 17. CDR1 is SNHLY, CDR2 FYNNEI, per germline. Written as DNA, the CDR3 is TGTGCCAGTACTAAGCGACTAGCGGGGGGCATTAATTCGCAGTTCTTC. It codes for CASTKRLAGGINSQFF.

The CDR3 nucleotides are TGTGCCAGCAGCTTTGGACAGGTAGTTGAGCAGTACGTC. This codes for CASSFGQVVEQYV. This sequence joins TRBV7-4 and TRBJ2-7; TRBD1 matches 7 bases. J was trimmed by 7 bases and V by 3 bases; bases with no gene match: 6. Germline CDR1 is SGHVT and CDR2 is SQSDAQ. The CDR3 runs to 13 residues.

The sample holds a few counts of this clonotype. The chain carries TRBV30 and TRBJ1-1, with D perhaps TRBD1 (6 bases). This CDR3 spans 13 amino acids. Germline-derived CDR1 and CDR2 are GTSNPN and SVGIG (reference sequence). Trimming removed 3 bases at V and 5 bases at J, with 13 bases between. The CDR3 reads CAWRQGRKTEAFF. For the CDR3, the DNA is TGTGCCTGGAGACAGGGTCGTAAGACTGAAGCTTTCTTT.

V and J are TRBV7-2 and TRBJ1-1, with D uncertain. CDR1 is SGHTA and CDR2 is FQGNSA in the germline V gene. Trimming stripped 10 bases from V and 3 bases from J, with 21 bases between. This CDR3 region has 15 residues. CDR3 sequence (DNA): TGTGCCACAAAGTCCATAGGACCTTATTACACTGAAGCTTTCTTT. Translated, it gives CATKSIGPYYTEAFF.

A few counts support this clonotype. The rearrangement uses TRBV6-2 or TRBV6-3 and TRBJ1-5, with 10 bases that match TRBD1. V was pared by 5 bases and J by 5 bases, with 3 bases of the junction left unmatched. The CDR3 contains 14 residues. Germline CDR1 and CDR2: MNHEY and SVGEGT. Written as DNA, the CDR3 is TGTGCCAGCAGTCCGGACAGGGGGGATCAGCCCCAGCATTTT. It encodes CASSPDRGDQPQHF.

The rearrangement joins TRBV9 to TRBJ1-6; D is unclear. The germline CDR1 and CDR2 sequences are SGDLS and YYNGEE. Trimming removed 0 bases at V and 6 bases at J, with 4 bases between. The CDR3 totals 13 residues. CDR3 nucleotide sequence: TGTGCCAGCAGCGTAGACAGTAATTCACCCCTCCACTTT. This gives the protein CASSVDSNSPLHF.

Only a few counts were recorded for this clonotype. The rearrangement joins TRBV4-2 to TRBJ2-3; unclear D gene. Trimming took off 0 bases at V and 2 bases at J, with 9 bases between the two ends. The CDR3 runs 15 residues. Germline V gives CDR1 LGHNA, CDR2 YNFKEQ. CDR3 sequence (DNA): TGTGCCAGCAGCCAAGATAGGGATATCACAGATACGCAGTATTTT. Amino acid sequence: CASSQDRDITDTQYF.

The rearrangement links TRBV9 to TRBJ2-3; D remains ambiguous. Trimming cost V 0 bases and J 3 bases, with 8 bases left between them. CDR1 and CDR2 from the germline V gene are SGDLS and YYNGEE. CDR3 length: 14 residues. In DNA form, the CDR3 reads TGTGCCAGCAGCGTAGCCCCGGGTACAGATACGCAGTATTTT. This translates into CASSVAPGTDTQYF.

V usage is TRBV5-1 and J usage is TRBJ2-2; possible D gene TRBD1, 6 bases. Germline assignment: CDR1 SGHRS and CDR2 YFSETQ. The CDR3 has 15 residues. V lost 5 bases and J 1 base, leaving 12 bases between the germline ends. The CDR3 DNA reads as TGCGCCAGCAGGTTATGGACAGAGAACACCGGGGAGCTGTTTTTT. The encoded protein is CASRLWTENTGELFF.

CDR3 protein: CASSVVSGPYEQYF. In DNA form, the CDR3 reads TGTGCCAGCAGCGTAGTTAGCGGCCCCTACGAGCAGTACTTC. This chain links TRBV9 with TRBJ2-7; the D gene is possibly TRBD2 (6 bases). Per the germline V gene, CDR1 is SGDLS and CDR2 is YYNGEE. The CDR3 has 14 amino acids. V was trimmed by 0 bases and J by 2 bases, leaving 9 bases between them.

For the CDR3, the DNA is TGTGCCAGCAGTTTATGGCAGGGCGACAATGAGCAGTTCTTC. It yields the protein CASSLWQGDNEQFF. The chain recombines TRBV12-3 or TRBV12-4 with TRBJ2-1, with a tentative D call TRBD1 (5 bases). V dropped 2 bases and J dropped 5 bases, with 10 bases sitting between them. CDR3 length: 14 amino acids.

The DNA for the CDR3 is TGTGCCAGCACCGCACTAGCGGGGGGGCAAGAGACCCAGTACTTC. Translated: CASTALAGGQETQYF. The genes are TRBV3-1 and TRBJ2-5; 13 positions match TRBD2. CDR1 and CDR2 (germline): LGHDT, YNNKEL (reference sequence). V lost 7 bases and J lost 2; bases outside the gene matches: 4. This CDR3 spans 15 amino acids.

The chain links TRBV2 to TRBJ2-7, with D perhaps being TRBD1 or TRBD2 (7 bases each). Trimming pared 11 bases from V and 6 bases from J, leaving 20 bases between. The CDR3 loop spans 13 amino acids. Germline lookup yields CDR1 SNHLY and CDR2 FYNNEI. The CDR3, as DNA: TGTGCCCGCGGGGAGGGGGCCGGGGGCGAGCAGTACGTC. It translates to CARGEGAGGEQYV.

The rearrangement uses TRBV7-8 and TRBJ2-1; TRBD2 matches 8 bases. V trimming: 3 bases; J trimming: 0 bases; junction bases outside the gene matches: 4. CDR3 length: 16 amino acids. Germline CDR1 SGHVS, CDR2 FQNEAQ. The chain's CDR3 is CASSLLAGFSYNEQFF. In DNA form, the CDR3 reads TGTGCCAGCAGCTTGCTAGCGGGCTTCTCCTACAATGAGCAGTTCTTC. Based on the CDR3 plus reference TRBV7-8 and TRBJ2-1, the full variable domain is GAGVSQSPRYKVAKRGQDVALRCDPISGHVSLFWYQQALGQGPEFLTYFQNEAQLDKSGLPSDRFFAERPEGSVSTLKIQRTQQEDSAVYLCASSLLAGFSYNEQFFGPGTRLTVL.

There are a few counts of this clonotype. The CDR3 loop reads CASSVVAGTDTQYF. The CDR3 bases are TGTGCCAGCAGCGTAGTAGCGGGCACAGATACGCAGTATTTT. The V call is TRBV9, the J call TRBJ2-3; possible D gene TRBD2, 6 bases. The V end lost 0 bases, the J end lost 1 base, and 6 bases lay between the germline ends. Germline CDR1 SGDLS, CDR2 YYNGEE. This CDR3 has 14 residues. The full variable domain, with the rest looked up from reference TRBV9 and TRBJ2-3, is DSGVTQTPKHLITATGQRVTLRCSPRSGDLSVYWYQQSLDQGLQFLIQYYNGEERAKGNILERFSAQQFPDLHSELNLSSLELGDSALYFCASSVVAGTDTQYFGPGTRLTVL.

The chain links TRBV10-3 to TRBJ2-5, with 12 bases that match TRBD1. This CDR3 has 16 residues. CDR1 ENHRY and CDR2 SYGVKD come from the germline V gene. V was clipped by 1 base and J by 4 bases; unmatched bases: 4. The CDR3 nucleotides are TGTGCCATCAGTGAGTTGGGACAGGGGGCCGGAGAGACCCAGTACTTC. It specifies CAISELGQGAGETQYF.

Here the CDR3 reads CASVRPGGETQYF. In DNA form, the CDR3 reads TGTGCCAGCGTACGACCCGGCGGGGAGACCCAGTACTTC. The chain carries TRBV12-3 or TRBV12-4 and TRBJ2-5; D is possibly TRBD2 (5 bases). Trimming removed 8 bases at V and 5 bases at J, with 15 bases between. The CDR3 runs 13 residues.

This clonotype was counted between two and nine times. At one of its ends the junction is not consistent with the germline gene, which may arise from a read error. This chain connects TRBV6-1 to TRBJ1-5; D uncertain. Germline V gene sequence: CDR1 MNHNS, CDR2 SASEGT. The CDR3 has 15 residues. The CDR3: CASSEAGGRNQPQHF. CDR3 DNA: TGTGCCAGCAGCGAAGCAGGCGGTCGCAATCAGCCCCAGCATTTT.

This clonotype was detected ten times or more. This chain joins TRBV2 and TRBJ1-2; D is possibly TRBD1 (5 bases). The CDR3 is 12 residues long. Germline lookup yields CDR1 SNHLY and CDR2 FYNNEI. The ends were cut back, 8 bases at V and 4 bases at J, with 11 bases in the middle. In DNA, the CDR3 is TGTGCCAGCGGGGCACGTAGCTATGGCTACACCTTC. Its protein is CASGARSYGYTF.

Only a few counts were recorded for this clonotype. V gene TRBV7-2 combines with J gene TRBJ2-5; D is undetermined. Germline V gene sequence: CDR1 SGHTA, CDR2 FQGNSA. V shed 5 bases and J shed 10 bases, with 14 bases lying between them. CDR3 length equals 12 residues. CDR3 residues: CASSPLESVQYF. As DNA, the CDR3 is TGTGCCAGCAGCCCGCTAGAAAGTGTCCAGTACTTC. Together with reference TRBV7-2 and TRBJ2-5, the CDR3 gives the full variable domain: GAGVSQSPSNKVTEKGKDVELRCDPISGHTALYWYRQSLGQGLEFLIYFQGNSAPDKSGLPSDRFSAERTGGSVSTLTIQRTQQEDSAVYLCASSPLESVQYFGPGTRLLVL.

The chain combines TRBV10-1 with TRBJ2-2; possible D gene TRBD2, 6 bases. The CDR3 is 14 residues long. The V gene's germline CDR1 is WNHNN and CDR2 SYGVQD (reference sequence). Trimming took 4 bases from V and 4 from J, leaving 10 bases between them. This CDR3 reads CASSVGRSTGELFF. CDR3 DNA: TGCGCCAGCAGTGTAGGGAGGAGCACCGGGGAGCTGTTTTTT.

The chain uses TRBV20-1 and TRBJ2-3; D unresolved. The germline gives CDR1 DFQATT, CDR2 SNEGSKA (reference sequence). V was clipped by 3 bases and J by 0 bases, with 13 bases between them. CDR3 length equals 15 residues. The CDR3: CSASVPEPSTDTQYF. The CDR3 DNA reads TGCAGTGCTAGTGTACCAGAGCCTAGCACAGATACGCAGTATTTT.

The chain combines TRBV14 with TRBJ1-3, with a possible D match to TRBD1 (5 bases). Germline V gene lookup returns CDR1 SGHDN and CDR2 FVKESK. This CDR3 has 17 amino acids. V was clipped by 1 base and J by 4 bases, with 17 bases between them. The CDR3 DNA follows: TGTGCCAGCAGCCAAGTTGCCGGCAGGGACTCAGGAAACACCATATATTTT. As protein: CASSQVAGRDSGNTIYF.

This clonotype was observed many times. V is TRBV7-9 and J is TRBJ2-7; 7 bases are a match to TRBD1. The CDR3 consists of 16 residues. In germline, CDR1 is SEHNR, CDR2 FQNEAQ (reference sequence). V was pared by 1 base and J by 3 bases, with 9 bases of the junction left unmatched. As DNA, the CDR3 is TGTGCCAGCAGCTTAGTATTAAAGCAGGGGGACTACGAGCAGTACGTC. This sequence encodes CASSLVLKQGDYEQYV.